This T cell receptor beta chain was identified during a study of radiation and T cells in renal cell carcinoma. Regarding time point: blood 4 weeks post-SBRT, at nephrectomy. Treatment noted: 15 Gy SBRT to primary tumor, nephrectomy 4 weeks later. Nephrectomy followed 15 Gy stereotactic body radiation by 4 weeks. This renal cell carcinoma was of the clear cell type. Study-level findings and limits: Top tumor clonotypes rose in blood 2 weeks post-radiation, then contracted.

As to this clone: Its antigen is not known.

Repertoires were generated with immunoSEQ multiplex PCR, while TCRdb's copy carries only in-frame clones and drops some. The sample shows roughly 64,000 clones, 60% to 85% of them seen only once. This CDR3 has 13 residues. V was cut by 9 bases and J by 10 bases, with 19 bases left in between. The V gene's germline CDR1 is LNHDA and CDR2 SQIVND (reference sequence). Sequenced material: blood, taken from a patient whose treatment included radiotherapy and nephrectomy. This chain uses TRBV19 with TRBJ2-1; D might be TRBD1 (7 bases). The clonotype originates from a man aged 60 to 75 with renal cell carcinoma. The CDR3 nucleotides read TGTGCCAGCCTCCGGGACCAGGGGGGCGAGCAGTTCTTC. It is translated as CASLRDQGGEQFF.